This T cell receptor beta chain was recorded in a study of regulatory T cells in long-lasting Graves disease. TCR beta libraries were built with iRepertoire HTBI primers and Arm-PCR of CDR3 regions. TCRdb re-derived calls from the multiplex PCR reads in MiXCR, one entry per CDR3 protein. Of over 650,000 distinct CDR3 sequences listed, around 30% are singletons. Trimming cost V 5 bases and J 4 bases, with 17 bases left between them. The length of the CDR3 is 15 residues. Germline V gene sequence: CDR1 SEHNR, CDR2 FQNEAQ (reference sequence). The time point is: persistent/refractory GD, antithyroid drugs over 5 years with positive TRAb. From RNA extracted from PBMCs, the TCR library was made.

The chain carries TRBV7-9 and TRBJ1-2; possible D gene TRBD1, 6 bases. The input for sequencing was peripheral blood mononuclear cells (PBMCs), taken when the disease was refractory, from a patient treated with antithyroid drugs. This receptor was identified in a female donor with Graves disease. CDR3 in DNA: TGTGCCAGCAGCAGACAACAGGGATACGGCTATGGCTACACCTTC. It translates to CASSRQQGYGYGYTF.